Listed below are T cell receptor beta chains from one sample, sequenced in a study of T cells in Graves' hyperthyroidism and ophthalmopathy. In TCRdb, the multiplex PCR reads were re-called with MiXCR into one record per CDR3 protein. The sample records some 600,000 distinct CDR3 sequences, approximately 15% being singletons. The sequenced sample consisted of blood. These receptors came from a woman in her twenties or thirties with Graves' hyperthyroidism that later progressed to Graves' ophthalmopathy. Each CDR3 is given with its conserved first and last residue. D genes are given only for firm matches. Clone sizes are given selectively: once, few, many, or a class where the clone is expanded.

NA,TRBV14,14,TRBJ2-3,NA,TGTGCCAGCAGCCAAGAATCCCAGCAGGATACGCAGTATTTT,CASSQESQQDTQYF
many,TRBV19,14,TRBJ2-2,NA,TGTGCCAGTAGTAGTGGCGGCCATACCGGGGAGCTGTTTTTT,CASSSGGHTGELFF
many,TRBV11-3,13,TRBJ1-6,NA,TGTGCCAGCAGCTTAGGACAGTCTGAACTCCTCCACTTT,CASSLGQSELLHF
many,TRBV15,15,TRBJ2-3,NA,TGTGCCACCAGCAGTCGGGGCGCCTTCACAGATACGCAGTATTTT,CATSSRGAFTDTQYF
many,TRBV12-5,14,TRBJ2-3,TRBD1,TGTGCTAGCCGACCGACAGGGGGCACAGATACGCAGTATTTT,CASRPTGGTDTQYF
many,TRBV4-3,14,TRBJ1-2,NA,TGCGCCAGCAGCCCAGATAGGGGAGGCTATGGCTACACCTTC,CASSPDRGGYGYTF
many,TRBV28,14,TRBJ2-5,NA,TGTGCCAGCAGTCAGCCAGGACAGAAAGAGACCCAGTACTTC,CASSQPGQKETQYF
few,TRBV27,18,TRBJ2-2,TRBD2,TGTGCCAGCAGTGGGGGACTAGCGGGAGCAGGAGAGACCGGGGAGCTGTTTTTT,CASSGGLAGAGETGELFF
few,TRBV30,14,TRBJ1-2,NA,TGTGCCTGGACCTTGGGTCTTACTAACTATGGCTACACCTTC,CAWTLGLTNYGYTF
many,TRBV5-1,13,TRBJ2-7,NA,TGCGCCAGCAGCAGGGAAAACCGATACGAGCAGTACTTC,CASSRENRYEQYF
many,TRBV5-1,12,TRBJ2-1,NA,TGCGCCAGCAGGACGGGATACAATGAGCAGTTCTTC,CASRTGYNEQFF
many,TRBV6-2/TRBV6-3,14,TRBJ1-1,NA,TGTGCCAGCAATCCGACCCAGGGCGGCACTGAAGCTTTCTTT,CASNPTQGGTEAFF
many,TRBV29-1,12,TRBJ2-7,NA,TGCAGCGTTGAGGAGACAGCCTACGAGCAGTACTTC,CSVEETAYEQYF
NA,TRBV20-1,11,TRBJ2-7,NA,TGCAGTGCTGCGAGTGACCACGAGCAGTACTTC,CSAASDHEQYF
few,TRBV28,12,TRBJ1-2,NA,TGTGCCAGCAGTACAAAAGGGGATGGCTACACCTTC,CASSTKGDGYTF
many,TRBV12-3/TRBV12-4,16,TRBJ2-3,TRBD2,TGTGCCAGCAGTCGAAGACTAGCGGCCAGCACAGATACGCAGTATTTT,CASSRRLAASTDTQYF
NA,TRBV19,13,TRBJ2-3,NA,TGTGCCAGTGCCCGAGAGAGGACAGATACGCAGTATTTT,CASARERTDTQYF
few,TRBV4-2,17,TRBJ1-1,TRBD1,TGTGCCAGCAGCCAGTTTACCGGGACAGGGGGCGGCACTGAAGCTTTCTTT,CASSQFTGTGGGTEAFF
few,TRBV29-1,10,TRBJ2-1,NA,TGCAGCCCCGATCCCCATGAGCAGTTCTTC,CSPDPHEQFF
many,TRBV6-1,13,TRBJ2-7,TRBD1,TGTGCCAGCAGGAGGACAGGGGGCCCCGAGCAGTACTTC,CASRRTGGPEQYF
many,TRBV20-1,12,TRBJ1-5,NA,TGCAGTGCCCATCGGACCGATCAGCCCCAGCATTTT,CSAHRTDQPQHF
NA,TRBV10-3,12,TRBJ2-1,NA,TGTGCCATCAGTGAGCACGCCGAGGAGCAGTTCTTC,CAISEHAEEQFF
few,TRBV19,14,TRBJ1-2,NA,TGTGCCAGTAGTATAAGAGCTATCGTCTATGGCTACACCTTC,CASSIRAIVYGYTF
many,TRBV6-1,17,TRBJ2-4,NA,TGTGCCAGCAGTCTCACTGGACAAAGGGACGTCAAAAACATTCAGTACTTC,CASSLTGQRDVKNIQYF
many,TRBV20-1,14,TRBJ2-7,NA,TGCAGTGCTAGCCGTGACGCCGACTCCTACGAGCAGTACTTC,CSASRDADSYEQYF
NA,TRBV6-2/TRBV6-3,16,TRBJ2-3,TRBD2,TGTGCCAGCAGATCCGATCTAGCGGGAGGGCCGTTGACGCAGTATTTT,CASRSDLAGGPLTQYF
few,TRBV4-1,17,TRBJ1-4,NA,TGCGCCAGCAGCCAAGGAGTGGTGGACAACTATGCTGAAAAACTGTTTTTT,CASSQGVVDNYAEKLFF
NA,TRBV28,15,TRBJ1-4,NA,TGTGCCAGCAGTTCAGGGGCTGGGACTAATGAAAAACTGTTTTTT,CASSSGAGTNEKLFF
many,TRBV5-1,14,TRBJ2-5,TRBD1,TGCGCCAGCGCAGAACAGGGGGCTCAAGAGACCCAGTACTTC,CASAEQGAQETQYF
many,TRBV5-1,14,TRBJ1-1,TRBD1,TGTGCCAGCAGCCTGGGACAGGGAACAACTGAAGCTTTCTTT,CASSLGQGTTEAFF
many,TRBV18,15,TRBJ1-6,NA,TGTGCCAGCTCCCATGACCAAAACTTCAATTCACCCCTCCACTTT,CASSHDQNFNSPLHF